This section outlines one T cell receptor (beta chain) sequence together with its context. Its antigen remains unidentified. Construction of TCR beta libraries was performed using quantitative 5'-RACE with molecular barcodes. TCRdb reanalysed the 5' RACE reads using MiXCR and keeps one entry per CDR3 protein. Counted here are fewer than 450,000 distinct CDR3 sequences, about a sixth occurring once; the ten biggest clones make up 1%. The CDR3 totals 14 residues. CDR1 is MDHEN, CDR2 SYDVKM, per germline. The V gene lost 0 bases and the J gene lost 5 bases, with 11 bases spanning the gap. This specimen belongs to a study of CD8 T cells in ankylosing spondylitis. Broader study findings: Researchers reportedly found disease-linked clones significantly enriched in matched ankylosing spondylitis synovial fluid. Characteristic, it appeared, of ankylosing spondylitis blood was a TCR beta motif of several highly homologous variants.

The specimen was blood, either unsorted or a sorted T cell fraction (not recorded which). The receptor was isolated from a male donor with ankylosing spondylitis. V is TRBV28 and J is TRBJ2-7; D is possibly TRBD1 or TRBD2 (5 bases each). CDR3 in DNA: TGTGCCAGCAGTTTATGGGGGCCGGGGAACGAGCAGTACTTC. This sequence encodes CASSLWGPGNEQYF.